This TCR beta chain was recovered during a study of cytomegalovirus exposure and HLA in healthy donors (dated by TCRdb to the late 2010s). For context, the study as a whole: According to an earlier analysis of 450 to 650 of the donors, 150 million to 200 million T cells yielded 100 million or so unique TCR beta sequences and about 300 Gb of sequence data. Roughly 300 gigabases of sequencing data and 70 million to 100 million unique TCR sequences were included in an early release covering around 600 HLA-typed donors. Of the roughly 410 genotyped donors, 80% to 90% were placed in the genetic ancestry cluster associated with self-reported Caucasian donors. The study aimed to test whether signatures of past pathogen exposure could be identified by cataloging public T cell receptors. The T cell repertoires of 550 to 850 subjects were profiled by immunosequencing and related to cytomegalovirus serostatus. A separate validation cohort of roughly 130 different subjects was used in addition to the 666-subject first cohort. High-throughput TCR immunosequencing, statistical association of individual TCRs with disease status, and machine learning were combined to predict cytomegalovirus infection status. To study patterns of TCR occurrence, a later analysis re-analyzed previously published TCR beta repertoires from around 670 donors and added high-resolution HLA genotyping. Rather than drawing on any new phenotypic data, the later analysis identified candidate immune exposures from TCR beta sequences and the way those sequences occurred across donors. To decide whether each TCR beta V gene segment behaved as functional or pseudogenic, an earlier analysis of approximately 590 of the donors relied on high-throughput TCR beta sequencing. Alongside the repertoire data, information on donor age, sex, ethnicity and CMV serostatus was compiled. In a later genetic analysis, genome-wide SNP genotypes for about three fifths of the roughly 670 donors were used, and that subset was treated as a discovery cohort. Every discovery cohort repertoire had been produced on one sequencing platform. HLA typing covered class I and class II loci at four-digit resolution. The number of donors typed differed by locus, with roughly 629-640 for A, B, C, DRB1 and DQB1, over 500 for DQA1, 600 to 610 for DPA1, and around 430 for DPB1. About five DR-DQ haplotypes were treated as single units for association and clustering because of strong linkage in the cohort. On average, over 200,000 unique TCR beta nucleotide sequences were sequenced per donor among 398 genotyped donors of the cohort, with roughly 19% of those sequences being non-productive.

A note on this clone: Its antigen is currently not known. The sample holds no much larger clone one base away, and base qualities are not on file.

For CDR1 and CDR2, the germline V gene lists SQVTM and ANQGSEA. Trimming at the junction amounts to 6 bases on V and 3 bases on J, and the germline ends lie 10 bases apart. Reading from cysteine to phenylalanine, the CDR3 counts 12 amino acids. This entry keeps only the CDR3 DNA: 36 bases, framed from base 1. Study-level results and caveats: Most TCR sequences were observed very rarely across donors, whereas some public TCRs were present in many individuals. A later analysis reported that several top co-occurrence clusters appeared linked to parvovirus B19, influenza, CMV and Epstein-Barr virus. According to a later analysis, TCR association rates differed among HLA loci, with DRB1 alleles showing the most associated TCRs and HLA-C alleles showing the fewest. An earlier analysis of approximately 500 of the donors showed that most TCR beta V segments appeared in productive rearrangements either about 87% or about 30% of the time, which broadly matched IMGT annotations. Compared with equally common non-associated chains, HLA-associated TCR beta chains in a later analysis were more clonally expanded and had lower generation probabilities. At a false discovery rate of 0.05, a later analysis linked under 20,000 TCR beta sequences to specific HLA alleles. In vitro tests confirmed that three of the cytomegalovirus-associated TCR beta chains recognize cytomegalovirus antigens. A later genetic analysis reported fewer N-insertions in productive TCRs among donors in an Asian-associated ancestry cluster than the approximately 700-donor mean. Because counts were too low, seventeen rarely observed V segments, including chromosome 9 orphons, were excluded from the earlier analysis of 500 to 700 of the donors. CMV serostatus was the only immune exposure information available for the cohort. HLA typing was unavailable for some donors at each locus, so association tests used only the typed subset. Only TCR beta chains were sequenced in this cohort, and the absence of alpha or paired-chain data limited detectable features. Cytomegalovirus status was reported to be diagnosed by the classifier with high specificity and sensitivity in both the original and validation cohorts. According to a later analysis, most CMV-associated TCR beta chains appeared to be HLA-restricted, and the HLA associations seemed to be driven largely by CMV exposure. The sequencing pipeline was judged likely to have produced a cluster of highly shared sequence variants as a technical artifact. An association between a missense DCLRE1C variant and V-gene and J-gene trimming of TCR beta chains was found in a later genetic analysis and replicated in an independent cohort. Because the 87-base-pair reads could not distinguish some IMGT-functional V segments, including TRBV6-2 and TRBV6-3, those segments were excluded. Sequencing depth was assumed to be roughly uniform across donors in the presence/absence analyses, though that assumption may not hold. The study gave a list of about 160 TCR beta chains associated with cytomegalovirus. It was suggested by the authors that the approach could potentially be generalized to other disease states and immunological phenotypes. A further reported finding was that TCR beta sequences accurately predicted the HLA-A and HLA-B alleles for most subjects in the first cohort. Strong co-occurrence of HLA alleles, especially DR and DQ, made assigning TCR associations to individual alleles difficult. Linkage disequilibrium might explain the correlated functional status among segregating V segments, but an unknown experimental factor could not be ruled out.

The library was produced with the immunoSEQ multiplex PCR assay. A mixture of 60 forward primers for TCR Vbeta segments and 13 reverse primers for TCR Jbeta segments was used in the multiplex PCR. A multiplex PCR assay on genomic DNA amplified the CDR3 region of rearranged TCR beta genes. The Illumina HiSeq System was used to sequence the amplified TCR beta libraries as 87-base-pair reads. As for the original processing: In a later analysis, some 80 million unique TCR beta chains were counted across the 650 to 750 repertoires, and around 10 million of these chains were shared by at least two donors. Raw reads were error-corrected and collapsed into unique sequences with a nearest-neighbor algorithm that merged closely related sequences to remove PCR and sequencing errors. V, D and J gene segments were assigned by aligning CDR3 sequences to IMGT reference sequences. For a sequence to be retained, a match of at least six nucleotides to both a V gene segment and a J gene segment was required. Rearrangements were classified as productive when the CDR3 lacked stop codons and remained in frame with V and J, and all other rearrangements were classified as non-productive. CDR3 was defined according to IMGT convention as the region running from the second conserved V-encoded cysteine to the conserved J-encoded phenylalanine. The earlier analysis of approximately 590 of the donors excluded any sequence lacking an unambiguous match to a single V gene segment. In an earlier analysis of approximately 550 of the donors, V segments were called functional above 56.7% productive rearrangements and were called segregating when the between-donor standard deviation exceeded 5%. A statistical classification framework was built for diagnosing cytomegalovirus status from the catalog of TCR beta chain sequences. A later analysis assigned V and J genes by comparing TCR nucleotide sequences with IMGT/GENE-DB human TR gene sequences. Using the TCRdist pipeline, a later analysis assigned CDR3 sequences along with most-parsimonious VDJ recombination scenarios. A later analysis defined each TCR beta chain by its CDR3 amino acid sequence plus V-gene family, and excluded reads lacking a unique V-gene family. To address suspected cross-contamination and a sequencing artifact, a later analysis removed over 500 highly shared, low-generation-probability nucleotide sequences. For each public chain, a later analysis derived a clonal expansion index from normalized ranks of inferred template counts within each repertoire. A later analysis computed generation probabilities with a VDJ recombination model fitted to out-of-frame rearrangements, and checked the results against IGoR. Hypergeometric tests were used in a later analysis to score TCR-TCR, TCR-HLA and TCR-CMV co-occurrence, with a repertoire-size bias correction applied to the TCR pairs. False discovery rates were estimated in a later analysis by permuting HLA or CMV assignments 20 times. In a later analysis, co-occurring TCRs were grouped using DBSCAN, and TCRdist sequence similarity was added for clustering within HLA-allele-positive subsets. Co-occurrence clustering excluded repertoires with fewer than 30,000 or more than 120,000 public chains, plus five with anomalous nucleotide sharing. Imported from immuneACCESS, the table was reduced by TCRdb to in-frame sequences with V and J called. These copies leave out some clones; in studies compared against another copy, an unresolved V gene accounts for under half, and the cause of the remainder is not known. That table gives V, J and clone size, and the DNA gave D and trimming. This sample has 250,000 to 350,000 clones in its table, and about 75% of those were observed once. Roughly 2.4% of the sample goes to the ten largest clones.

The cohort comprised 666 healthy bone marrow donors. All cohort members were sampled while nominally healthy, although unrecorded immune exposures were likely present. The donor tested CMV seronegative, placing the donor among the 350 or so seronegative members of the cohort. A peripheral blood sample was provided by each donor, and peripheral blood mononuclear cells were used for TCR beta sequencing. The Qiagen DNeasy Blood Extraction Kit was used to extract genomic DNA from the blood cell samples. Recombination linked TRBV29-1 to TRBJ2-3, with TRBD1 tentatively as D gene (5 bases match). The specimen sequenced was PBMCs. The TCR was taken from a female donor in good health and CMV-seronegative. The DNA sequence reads TGCAGCGTGGGGCCTAGGACAGATACGCAGTATTTT. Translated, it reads CSVGPRTDTQYF.